These 12 T cell receptor beta chains came from one sample sequenced in a study of low-dose radiotherapy and immunotherapy resistance in tumors. Gene-specific TRAV and TRBV primers were used for first-strand cDNA, covering alpha and beta chains. For amplifying TCRs, the PCR ran for about 22 cycles with Phusion, which was used together with a constant-region primer and the adapter on the V primers. From the reads, TCRdb called clonotypes with MiXCR, one entry per CDR3 protein. The sample records around 80,000 distinct CDR3 sequences, around a sixth being singletons. Described time point: after trial treatment. Treatment indicated: LDRT plus nivolumab, ipilimumab, low-dose cyclophosphamide and aspirin (RACIN trial). Specimen: PBMCs, collected after low-dose radiotherapy plus immunotherapy. These receptors all stem from a male donor with prostate cancer.

This clonotype was observed a few times. The V gene is TRBV28, the J gene TRBJ2-1; D possibly corresponds to TRBD1 (6 bases). Per the germline V gene, CDR1 is MDHEN and CDR2 is SYDVKM. V shed 11 bases and J shed 0 bases, with 14 bases lying between them. The CDR3 is 14 amino acids. This chain's CDR3 is CASLEGVSYNEQFF. DNA of the CDR3: TGTGCCTCTTTAGAGGGGGTCTCCTACAATGAGCAGTTCTTC.

This clonotype was observed at least ten times. The V and J genes are TRBV20-1 and TRBJ2-1; D is uncertain. The CDR3 has 12 residues. The V and J ends lost 4 bases and 2 bases respectively, with 6 bases between them. The V gene's germline CDR1 is DFQATT and CDR2 SNEGSKA (reference sequence). The CDR3 protein is CSAKSPYNEQFF. Written as DNA, the CDR3 is TGCAGTGCTAAAAGCCCCTACAATGAGCAGTTCTTC.

This clonotype appeared many times. The chain links TRBV30 to TRBJ2-7, with TRBD1 matching over 8 bases. Unmatched junction bases numbered 5, after V lost 4 bases and J lost 6 bases. This CDR3 has 12 amino acids. Germline V lookup: CDR1 GTSNPN, CDR2 SVGIG (reference sequence). CDR3 residues: CAWNLGQGEQYF. CDR3 sequence (DNA): TGTGCCTGGAACCTAGGACAGGGCGAGCAGTACTTC.

Ten or more counts support this clonotype. The chain links TRBV6-2 or TRBV6-3 to TRBJ2-7, with 7 bases that match TRBD1. Germline V CDR1 and CDR2: MNHEY, SVGEGT. J was trimmed by 5 bases and V by 2 bases; bases with no gene match: 18. This CDR3 region has 18 residues. CDR3 coding DNA: TGTGCCAGCAGTTACCCGAACCGTCACGACAGGGTGTTCCACGAGCAGTACTTC. Amino acid sequence: CASSYPNRHDRVFHEQYF.

In this sample, this clonotype turned up many times. The chain has TRBV6-4 and TRBJ2-1; 12 positions match TRBD2. Germline CDR1 and CDR2: MRHNA and SNTAGT. After removal of 0 bases from V and 6 bases from J, the junction contained 0 bases not matched to a gene. This CDR3 contains 15 residues. The CDR3 DNA reads TGTGCCAGCAGTGACTCGACTAGCGGGAGCAATGAGCAGTTCTTC. Protein product: CASSDSTSGSNEQFF.

To note about this clonotype: The likely explanation is a read error, given a far larger clone one base away. The gene calls are TRBV5-5 and TRBJ2-5; 8 nucleotides agree with TRBD2. V dropped 2 bases and J dropped 6; count of bases not matched to a gene: 12. Germline CDR1 reads SGHKS; CDR2 reads YYEKEE (reference sequence). The CDR3 runs to 16 residues. The CDR3 loop is CASSLVRSGVQKTQYF. DNA of the CDR3: TGTGCCAGCAGCTTAGTCCGTAGCGGGGTGCAAAAGACCCAGTACTTC.

This clonotype was seen at least ten times. V and J are TRBV20-1 and TRBJ2-3, with 12 bases that match TRBD2. Germline-derived CDR1 and CDR2 are DFQATT and SNEGSKA (reference sequence). CDR3 length: 17 residues. CDR3 sequence: CTRGTPSGRAGPDTQYF. CDR3 sequence (DNA): TGCACCCGAGGTACACCTAGCGGGAGGGCCGGGCCAGATACGCAGTATTTT.

In this sample, this clonotype turned up many times. The chain joins TRBV12-3 or TRBV12-4 to TRBJ1-4; no firm D call. CDR3 length: 12 amino acids. The V end was cut by 1 base, the J end by 7 bases, with 4 bases between. DNA for the CDR3: TGTGCCAGCAGTTTAGACCCTGAAAAACTGTTTTTT. It yields the protein CASSLDPEKLFF.

This clonotype was seen a handful of times. The chain uses TRBV2 and TRBJ2-2; D is uncertain. The CDR3 consists of 12 residues. Germline values: CDR1 SNHLY, CDR2 FYNNEI. Trimming stripped 6 bases from V and 1 base from J, with 3 bases between. CDR3 sequence: CASRMNTGELFF. As DNA, the CDR3 is TGTGCCAGCAGGATGAACACCGGGGAGCTGTTTTTT. Full variable domain (remainder filled in from reference TRBV2 and TRBJ2-2): EPEVTQTPSHQVTQMGQEVILRCVPISNHLYFYWYRQILGQKVEFLVSFYNNEISEKSEIFDDQFSVERPDGSNFTLKIRSTKLEDSAMYFCASRMNTGELFFGEGSRLTVL.

This clonotype was seen many times. The chain links TRBV20-1 to TRBJ1-1, with 7 bases aligning to TRBD1. CDR1 is DFQATT, CDR2 SNEGSKA, per germline (reference sequence). CDR3 length: 13 amino acids. Germline trimming cut 3 bases from V and 6 bases from J; bases unmatched to any gene: 7. The CDR3 nucleotides read TGCAGTGCTAGGGAGACAGGGCAGGCTGAAGCTTTCTTT. Its protein product is CSARETGQAEAFF.

This clonotype was counted a few times. The rearrangement uses TRBV11-2 and TRBJ2-5; D is unresolved. In germline, CDR1 is SGHAT, CDR2 FQNNGV. Trimming cost V 5 bases and J 0 bases, with 10 bases left between them. This CDR3 is built from 14 residues. This CDR3 reads CASSHIGNQETQYF. The CDR3 region has the DNA TGTGCCAGCAGCCACATCGGCAACCAAGAGACCCAGTACTTC.

For this clonotype: A far larger clone is a single base away, which makes a read error likely. The genes are TRBV24-1 and TRBJ2-3, with 8 bases fitting TRBD1. Germline assignment: CDR1 KGHDR and CDR2 SFDVKD. The CDR3 has 15 amino acids. Losses at the gene ends were 5 bases for V and 4 bases for J; bases not matched to a gene: 7. The chain's CDR3 is CATSALDRESDTQYF. The CDR3, as DNA: TGTGCCACCAGTGCTCTGGACAGGGAGTCAGATACGCAGTATTTT.